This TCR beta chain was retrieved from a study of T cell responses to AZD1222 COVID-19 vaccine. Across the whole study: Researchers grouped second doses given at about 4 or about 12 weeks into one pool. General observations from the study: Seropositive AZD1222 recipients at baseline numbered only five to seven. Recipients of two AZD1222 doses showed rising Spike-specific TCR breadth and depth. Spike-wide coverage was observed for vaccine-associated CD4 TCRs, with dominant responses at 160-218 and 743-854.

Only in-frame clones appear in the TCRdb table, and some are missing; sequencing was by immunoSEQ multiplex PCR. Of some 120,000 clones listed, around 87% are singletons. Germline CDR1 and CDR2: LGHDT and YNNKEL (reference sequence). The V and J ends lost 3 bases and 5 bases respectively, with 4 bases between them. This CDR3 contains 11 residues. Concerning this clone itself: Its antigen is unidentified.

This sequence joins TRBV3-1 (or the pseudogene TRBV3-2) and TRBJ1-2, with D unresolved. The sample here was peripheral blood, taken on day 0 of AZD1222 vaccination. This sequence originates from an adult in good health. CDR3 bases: TGTGCCAGCAGCCAGCATTATGGCTACACCTTC. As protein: CASSQHYGYTF.